The sequence of this TCR beta chain was determined in a study of glioma-infiltrating T cells. Study-level information: Target coverage was roughly 4.5- to 11-fold for 800,000 to 1,000,000 blood T cells. General observations from the study: Above-expected tissue-blood divergence occurred in all gliomas, most in low-grade ones.

Trimming removed 5 bases from V and 2 bases from J, with 1 base in between. The CDR3 has 10 amino acids. Germline values: CDR1 MDHEN, CDR2 SYDVKM. Using RNA template, CDR3s of TCR alpha and beta were amplified with iRepertoire arm-PCR. Via MiXCR, TCRdb re-called the multiplex PCR reads, giving one row per CDR3 protein. The sample contains about 380,000 distinct CDR3 sequences, 41% of which appear only once. This clonotype appeared a few times. Its antigen is not known. A much larger clone differs from this one at a single base, so this may be a read error. The chain joins TRBV28 to TRBJ2-7; D remains ambiguous. Sequencing was performed on glioma tissue, nonneoplastic brain tissue, or PBMCs (not recorded which). The TCR was taken from a human donor with low-grade glioma or glioblastoma, undergoing nonglioma brain surgery, or in good health (not recorded which). The CDR3 coding sequence is TGTGCCAGCAGTGCCTACGAGCAGTACTTC. It is translated as CASSAYEQYF.